The 14 T cell receptor beta chains given below trace back to one sample, sequenced in a study of blood T cell repertoires in COVID-19. Assay used: immunoSEQ multiplex PCR; TCRdb lists only in-frame clones, some missing. The sample records some 200,000 clones, more than 75% being singletons. The sample comprised peripheral blood. These receptors originate from a man between 35 and 55 years old with active or convalescent COVID-19.

This clone occurred once. The genes are TRBV3-1 (or the pseudogene TRBV3-2) and TRBJ2-3; 12 nucleotides line up with TRBD2. The CDR3 extends over 16 amino acids. Trimming removed 4 bases from V and 4 bases from J; junction bases left unmatched: 6. The germline gives CDR1 LGHDT, CDR2 YNNKEL (reference sequence). CDR3 protein: CASSRLAGGPADTQYF. The CDR3 DNA reads TGTGCCAGCAGCCGGCTAGCGGGAGGGCCTGCAGATACGCAGTATTTT.

The CDR3 is CASSRDRADTQYF. Written as DNA, the CDR3 is TGTGCCAGTAGTAGAGACAGGGCAGATACGCAGTATTTT. This chain joins TRBV19 and TRBJ2-3, with 7 bases aligning to TRBD1. V shed 4 bases, J shed 4 bases, and the junction held 2 bases outside the gene matches. Germline assignment: CDR1 LNHDA and CDR2 SQIVND (reference sequence). The CDR3 is 13 residues long.

V and J are TRBV5-8 and TRBJ2-3; possible D gene TRBD2, 6 bases. The CDR3 has 16 residues. Germline V gene data show CDR1 as SGHTS and CDR2 as YDEGEE. V was clipped by 4 bases and J by 0 bases, with 15 bases between them. The CDR3 here is CASSASSGTSTDTQYF. CDR3 sequence (DNA): TGTGCCAGCAGCGCCAGTAGCGGAACTAGCACAGATACGCAGTATTTT.

The rearrangement links TRBV19 to TRBJ2-3; TRBD2 is a possible D gene (7 bases). V was clipped by 5 bases and J by 1 base, with 13 bases between them. The CDR3 extends over 15 amino acids. The germline gives CDR1 LNHDA, CDR2 SQIVND (reference sequence). The CDR3 bases are TGTGCCAGTAGTCGGGGGGCAGGGGGCACAGATACGCAGTATTTT. Its translation: CASSRGAGGTDTQYF.

V gene TRBV9 combines with J gene TRBJ2-1; 9 nucleotides align to TRBD2. The CDR3 is 19 amino acids. Trimming at V came to 0 bases and at J to 6 bases, leaving 16 bases not matched to a gene. Germline CDR1 reads SGDLS; CDR2 reads YYNGEE. This CDR3 reads CASSVARGAGGGPTNEQFF. Written as DNA, the CDR3 is TGTGCCAGCAGCGTAGCTAGGGGAGCGGGAGGAGGACCCACCAATGAGCAGTTCTTC.

About this clone: A read error may account for a junction end that differs from germline. CDR3 in amino acids: CASSLYGGRGEKLFF. In DNA, the CDR3 is TGTGCTAGCAGCCTGTACGGGGGGCGAGGTGAAAAACTGTTTTTT. The genes are TRBV7-7 and TRBJ1-4; possibly TRBD1 for D (6 bases). The CDR3 is made up of 15 amino acids. Germline V gene data show CDR1 as SSHAT and CDR2 as FNYEAQ (reference sequence).

The chain links TRBV18 to TRBJ1-1, with no clear D. From germline, CDR1 is KGHSH and CDR2 LQKENI. Between the trimmed V and J ends, which lost 3 bases and 0 bases, there was a span of 5 bases. CDR3 size: 13 residues. The CDR3 protein is CASSPLVNTEAFF. The CDR3 nucleotides read TGTGCCAGCTCACCTCTCGTGAACACTGAAGCTTTCTTT.

The chain has TRBV28 and TRBJ1-2, with D possibly being TRBD1 (6 bases). Trimming stripped 4 bases from V and 5 bases from J, with 14 bases between. Germline V gives CDR1 MDHEN, CDR2 SYDVKM. CDR3 length: 14 amino acids. This CDR3 reads CASSSPRQGYGYTF. The CDR3 DNA follows: TGTGCCAGCAGTTCCCCAAGGCAGGGGTATGGCTACACCTTC.

The chain uses TRBV6-5 and TRBJ1-2, with 10 bases lining up with TRBD1. There are 14 residues in the CDR3. V was pared by 7 bases and J by 8 bases, with 10 bases of the junction left unmatched. Looked up from germline, CDR1 is MNHEY and CDR2 is SVGAGI. CDR3 region: CASTRQGATAGYTF. The DNA for the CDR3 is TGTGCCAGCACCAGACAGGGGGCCACCGCGGGCTACACCTTC.

This clone was observed a few times. The chain is built from TRBV5-4 and TRBJ2-1; TRBD2 matches 8 bases. Looked up from germline, CDR1 is SGHNT and CDR2 is YYREEE (reference sequence). The CDR3 spans 14 residues. The chain's CDR3 is CAMRGAPSYNEQFF. CDR3 DNA: TGTGCAATGCGGGGGGCCCCCTCCTACAATGAGCAGTTCTTC.

The chain links TRBV4-1 to TRBJ2-3; the D gene is possibly TRBD2 (7 bases). The germline gives CDR1 MGHRA, CDR2 YSYEKL. The length of the CDR3 is 15 residues. Trimming took 1 base from V and 3 from J, leaving 11 bases between them. In nucleotides, the CDR3 is TGCGCCAGCAGCCAAGGTGAGGGGGGGACAGATACGCAGTATTTT. Its translation: CASSQGEGGTDTQYF.

The V call is TRBV7-8, the J call TRBJ1-5; 10 nucleotides align to TRBD1. Looked up from germline, CDR1 is SGHVS and CDR2 is FQNEAQ. V gave up 5 bases and J gave up 6 bases; unmatched junction bases: 7. The CDR3 spans 15 residues. The chain's CDR3 is CASSLGQGGTQPQHF. In nucleotides, the CDR3 is TGTGCCAGCAGCCTAGGACAGGGGGGTACTCAGCCCCAGCATTTT.

The chain has TRBV12-3 or TRBV12-4 and TRBJ1-2, with 7 bases fitting TRBD1. The junction had 4 bases not matched to a gene; V was cut back by 3 bases and J by 6 bases. CDR3 length equals 13 residues. CDR3 DNA sequence: TGTGCCAGCAGTTTTCGGGACAGAGATGGCTACACCTTC. Amino acid sequence: CASSFRDRDGYTF.

The genes are TRBV2 and TRBJ2-5; no clear D gene. The V end lost 10 bases, the J end lost 4 bases, and 13 bases lay between the germline ends. The CDR3 has 12 residues. Per the germline V gene, CDR1 is SNHLY and CDR2 is FYNNEI. CDR3 nucleotides: TGTGCCATCCCTCTGGCCTCAGAGACCCAGTACTTC. Its translation: CAIPLASETQYF.